This paragraph reports one T cell receptor beta chain. Its antigen is currently unknown. Trimming removed 1 base from V and 0 bases from J, with 7 bases in between. The CDR3 loop spans 15 amino acids. Per germline, CDR1 SSHAT and CDR2 FNYEAQ (reference sequence). A single record per CDR3 protein comes from TCRdb applying MiXCR to the reads. Counted here are about 570,000 distinct CDR3 sequences, 40% occurring once; the ten biggest clones make up roughly 50%. This entry comes from a study of T cell repertoires in cytomegalovirus infection. This specimen consisted of cultured PBMCs, obtained from culture after CMV antigen stimulation. The chain couples TRBV7-7 to TRBJ2-1; D gene ambiguous. This receptor was identified in a human donor in good health (CMV status not recorded). Some clones in this sample may be carry-over from other donors' samples. The CDR3 region has the DNA TGTGCCAGCAGCTTAGTGATGAGCTCCTACAATGAGCAGTTCTTC. As protein: CASSLVMSSYNEQFF.